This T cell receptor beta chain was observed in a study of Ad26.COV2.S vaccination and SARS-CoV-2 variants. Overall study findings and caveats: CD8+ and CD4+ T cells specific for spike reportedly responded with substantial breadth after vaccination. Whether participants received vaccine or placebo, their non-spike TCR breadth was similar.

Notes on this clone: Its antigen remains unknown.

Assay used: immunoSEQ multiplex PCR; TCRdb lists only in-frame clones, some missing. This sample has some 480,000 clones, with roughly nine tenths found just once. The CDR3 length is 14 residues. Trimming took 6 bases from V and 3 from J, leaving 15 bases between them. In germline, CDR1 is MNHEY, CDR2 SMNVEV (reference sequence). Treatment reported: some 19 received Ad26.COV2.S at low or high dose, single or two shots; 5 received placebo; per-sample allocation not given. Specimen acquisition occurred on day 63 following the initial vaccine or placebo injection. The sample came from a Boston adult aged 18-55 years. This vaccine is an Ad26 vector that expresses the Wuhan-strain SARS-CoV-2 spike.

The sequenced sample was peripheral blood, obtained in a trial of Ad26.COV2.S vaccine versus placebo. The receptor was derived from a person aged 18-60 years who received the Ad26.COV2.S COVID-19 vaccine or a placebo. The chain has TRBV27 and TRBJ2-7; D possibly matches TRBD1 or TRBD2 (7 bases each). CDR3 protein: CASRGGGLFYEQYF. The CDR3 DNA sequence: TGTGCCAGCAGGGGAGGGGGCCTTTTCTACGAGCAGTACTTC.